The 11 T cell receptor beta chains below were found in one sample sequenced in a study of blood T cells in healthy people across ages (dated by TCRdb to about 2015). The library was made by 5' RACE. Sequencing used an Illumina HiSeq 2500. The second PCR ran for roughly 7 to 11 cycles and used a J-beta primer mix along with a sample-barcoded 5' primer. The public reads were reprocessed in TCRdb via fastp at Q25 and MiXCR, keeping in-frame beta chains. Each entry is one CDR3 protein sequence, shown with its most common DNA and genes. This sample comprises about 1.6 million distinct CDR3 sequences, roughly 32% of them detected only once. The top ten hold over 9% of the sample. Sequenced sample: blood. Source of these receptors: a woman aged 25-40 years in good health.

V is TRBV10-3 and J is TRBJ2-3, with 8 bases matching TRBD2. The CDR3 consists of 13 residues. Per the germline V gene, CDR1 is ENHRY and CDR2 is SYGVKD. Losses at the gene ends were 11 bases for V and 1 base for J; bases not matched to a gene: 5. CDR3 amino acids: CAGGSGGTDTQYF. The CDR3 DNA follows: TGTGCCGGTGGTAGCGGGGGCACAGATACGCAGTATTTT.

As regards this clonotype: A read error may account for a junction end that differs from germline. J is TRBJ2-7 and V is TRBV7-9; 8 bases fit TRBD2. This CDR3 is 14 amino acids long. The V gene's germline CDR1 is SEHNR and CDR2 FQNEAQ (reference sequence). The CDR3 DNA follows: TGTGCCAGCAGCCCGGGGGGGAGCTGGGACGAGCGGTACTTC. Protein product: CASSPGGSWDERYF.

This clonotype turned up a few times. The chain joins TRBV3-1 to TRBJ1-4; D not resolved. Germline lookup yields CDR1 LGHDT and CDR2 YNNKEL (reference sequence). Trimming removed 1 base at V and 8 bases at J, with 11 bases between. The CDR3 has 14 amino acids. The CDR3 protein is CASSQAPTAEKLFF. The CDR3 nucleotides are TGTGCCAGCAGCCAAGCTCCCACCGCGGAAAAACTGTTTTTT.

In this sample, this clonotype turned up many times. The chain couples TRBV20-1 to TRBJ2-5; D not resolved. Germline lookup yields CDR1 DFQATT and CDR2 SNEGSKA (reference sequence). V gave up 6 bases and J gave up 0 bases, with 11 bases separating them. This CDR3 is 13 amino acids long. Here the CDR3 DNA reads TGCAGTGCCTACCCCCCGTACCAAGAGACCCAGTACTTC. This encodes CSAYPPYQETQYF.

In nucleotides, the CDR3 is TGCGCCAGCAGCTCGGGCGGCCCGAACACCGGGGAGCTGTTTTTT. Protein sequence: CASSSGGPNTGELFF. The rearrangement joins TRBV5-1 to TRBJ2-2; the D is unclear. Trimming took 3 bases from V and 0 from J, leaving 9 bases between them. The CDR3 covers 15 residues. Germline V gene lookup returns CDR1 SGHRS and CDR2 YFSETQ. The entire variable domain, with the rest obtained from reference TRBV5-1 and TRBJ2-2, is as follows: KAGVTQTPRYLIKTRGQQVTLSCSPISGHRSVSWYQQTPGQGLQFLFEYFSETQRNKGNFPGRFSGRQFSNSRSEMNVSTLELGDSALYLCASSSGGPNTGELFFGEGSRLTVL.

V gene TRBV20-1 combines with J gene TRBJ1-3, with D maybe TRBD1 (6 bases). The ends were cut back, 0 bases at V and 5 bases at J, with 14 bases in the middle. Germline loops: CDR1 DFQATT, CDR2 SNEGSKA (reference sequence). This CDR3 has 15 residues. CDR3 sequence: CSARDGWQGRNTIYF. The CDR3 bases are TGCAGTGCTAGAGATGGGTGGCAGGGGAGAAACACCATATATTTT.

The chain couples TRBV3-1 to TRBJ1-2; 7 bases map to TRBD1. With 0 bases clipped from V and 4 bases from J, the junction kept 11 bases outside the gene matches. Germline V gene sequence: CDR1 LGHDT, CDR2 YNNKEL (reference sequence). The CDR3 has 17 residues. The DNA of the CDR3 is TGTGCCAGCAGCCAAGACATCGGGACAGTCCTTGGCTATGGCTACACCTTC. This encodes CASSQDIGTVLGYGYTF.

This clonotype was detected only a few times. V usage is TRBV5-1 and J usage is TRBJ2-1; tentatively, D is TRBD1 or TRBD2 (5 bases each). This CDR3 is 16 amino acids long. Trimming took off 0 bases at V and 6 bases at J, with 16 bases between the two ends. Germline lookup yields CDR1 SGHRS and CDR2 YFSETQ. CDR3 DNA sequence: TGCGCCAGCAGCTTGGCCGCTGGGACGAACCTCAATGAGCAGTTCTTC. Its protein is CASSLAAGTNLNEQFF. The variable domain in full, with the rest retrieved from reference TRBV5-1 and TRBJ2-1, is KAGVTQTPRYLIKTRGQQVTLSCSPISGHRSVSWYQQTPGQGLQFLFEYFSETQRNKGNFPGRFSGRQFSNSRSEMNVSTLELGDSALYLCASSLAAGTNLNEQFFGPGTRLTVL.

CDR3 loop: CASNHDSAEQFF. In DNA, the CDR3 is TGTGCCAGCAACCACGATAGCGCTGAGCAGTTCTTC. The chain combines TRBV7-3 with TRBJ2-1, with a possible D match to TRBD2 (5 bases). Germline loops: CDR1 SGHTA, CDR2 FQGTGA. Trimming cost V 7 bases and J 9 bases, with 13 bases left between them. This CDR3 is 12 amino acids long.

V gene TRBV3-1 combines with J gene TRBJ1-2; 8 bases are a match to TRBD1. CDR3 length: 18 amino acids. Germline loops: CDR1 LGHDT, CDR2 YNNKEL (reference sequence). Germline trimming cut 0 bases from V and 4 bases from J; bases unmatched to any gene: 13. The CDR3 DNA reads as TGTGCCAGCAGCCAAGATGAACGCGGCAGGGGGCCTCGCTATGGCTACACCTTC. Translation: CASSQDERGRGPRYGYTF.

About this clonotype itself: An end of the junction does not agree with germline; a read error may underlie this. This chain joins TRBV10-3 and TRBJ2-7, with D possibly being TRBD1 (5 bases). There are 13 residues in the CDR3. Germline values: CDR1 ENHRY, CDR2 SYGVKD. The CDR3 nucleotides read TGTGCCATCGGAACAGGCCTCTCCTACGAGCAGGACTTC. This encodes CAIGTGLSYEQDF.